The 27 T cell receptor beta chains given below trace back to one sample, sequenced in a study of patients and donors after allogeneic stem cell transplantation. TCRdb processed the RT-PCR reads anew with MiXCR; each CDR3 protein has one entry. The sample contains over 400,000 distinct CDR3 sequences, 16% of which appear only once. The sample taken for sequencing was blood, either unsorted or a sorted T cell fraction (not recorded which). All receptors come from a human donor who was either an allogeneic HSCT recipient or a stem cell or donor lymphocyte infusion donor (not recorded which). It is not recorded whose cells these are; they may come from a transplant donor.

The chain has TRBV10-3 and TRBJ2-2; D call uncertain. CDR1 and CDR2 (germline): ENHRY, SYGVKD. With 5 bases removed from V and 0 bases from J, the gap between germline ends came to 19 bases. The CDR3 is made up of 18 amino acids. DNA of the CDR3: TGTGCCATCAGTTTTACCCCGTTGGGCCACGCGAACACCGGGGAGCTGTTTTTT. This codes for CAISFTPLGHANTGELFF.

This chain joins TRBV2 and TRBJ2-2, with a possible D match to TRBD2 (6 bases). Trimming pared 11 bases from V and 0 bases from J, leaving 22 bases between. This CDR3 contains 17 residues. Germline V CDR1 and CDR2: SNHLY, FYNNEI. As DNA, the CDR3 is TGTGCCGTCCCTAGGACCCCCGGGACTTCGAACACCGGGGAGCTGTTTTTT. Translated, it gives CAVPRTPGTSNTGELFF.

This sequence joins TRBV9 and TRBJ2-7; D is uncertain. V lost 2 bases to trimming and J lost 5 bases, with 17 bases between them. Germline CDR1 and CDR2: SGDLS and YYNGEE. The CDR3 has 15 amino acids. DNA of the CDR3: TGTGCCAGCAGCGTCGGGCTGGACGTCTTACACGAGCAGTACTTC. This codes for CASSVGLDVLHEQYF. The whole variable domain, remainder taken from reference TRBV9 and TRBJ2-7, is DSGVTQTPKHLITATGQRVTLRCSPRSGDLSVYWYQQSLDQGLQFLIQYYNGEERAKGNILERFSAQQFPDLHSELNLSSLELGDSALYFCASSVGLDVLHEQYFGPGTRLTVT.

The table lists this clonotype with a few counts. The chain is built from TRBV20-1 and TRBJ2-1; TRBD2 might be the D (6 bases). CDR1 and CDR2 (germline): DFQATT, SNEGSKA (reference sequence). Trimming took 6 bases from V and 0 from J, leaving 15 bases between them. The CDR3 is 15 amino acids. The CDR3 nucleotides are TGCAGTGCCACGATAGCGGACGGCTCCTACAATGAGCAGTTCTTC. Its protein is CSATIADGSYNEQFF.

The genes are TRBV5-1 and TRBJ2-5; weak D call: TRBD1 (6 bases). With 1 base removed from V and 5 bases from J, the gap between germline ends came to 9 bases. CDR1 and CDR2 from the germline V gene are SGHRS and YFSETQ. CDR3 length: 13 residues. The CDR3 loop is CASSLRGYETQYF. As DNA, the CDR3 is TGCGCCAGCAGCTTGAGGGGGTATGAGACCCAGTACTTC.

This clonotype was detected ten times or more. The V call is TRBV7-2, the J call TRBJ1-1, with D possibly TRBD1 on 5 matching bases. The germline V gene encodes CDR1 SGHTA and CDR2 FQGNSA. The V gene lost 2 bases and the J gene lost 1 base, with 5 bases spanning the gap. The CDR3 covers 13 residues. The CDR3 reads CASSLRGNTEAFF. CDR3 in DNA: TGTGCCAGCAGCTTAAGGGGGAACACTGAAGCTTTCTTT.

This clonotype was counted once. One end of the junction is discordant with germline, which a read error may explain. The rearrangement uses TRBV12-3 or TRBV12-4 and TRBJ2-1, with D possibly being TRBD2 (6 bases). This CDR3 is 13 amino acids long. CDR3 DNA: TGTGCCAGCAGTTTAGGGGACCTAGCGAAGGGGATCTTC. This encodes CASSLGDLAKGIF.

The chain uses TRBV11-2 and TRBJ2-7; D is perhaps TRBD2 (6 bases). V lost 8 bases and J lost 2, with 25 bases in between. CDR3 length: 17 amino acids. Germline V gives CDR1 SGHAT, CDR2 FQNNGV. The CDR3 loop reads CASASFSAGRGTYEQYF. In DNA, the CDR3 is TGTGCCAGCGCGTCCTTTTCCGCGGGACGAGGGACCTACGAGCAGTACTTC.

This clonotype has only a few counts. DNA for the CDR3: TGCGCCAGCAGCCAGAAGACGGGGGGCACCTACGAGCAGTACTTC. Translation gives CASSQKTGGTYEQYF. The genes are TRBV4-3 and TRBJ2-7, with D perhaps matching TRBD2 (7 bases). Trimming removed 3 bases at V and 2 bases at J, with 14 bases between. Germline CDR1 and CDR2: LGHNA and YSLEER. The CDR3 runs 15 residues.

V and J are TRBV4-2 and TRBJ1-1; the D is unclear. Germline assignment: CDR1 LGHNA and CDR2 YNFKEQ. V gave up 2 bases and J gave up 0 bases, with 16 bases separating them. This CDR3 comprises 17 residues. The CDR3 region has the DNA TGTGCCAGCAGCCAACTCTCACAAGAGGATATGAACACTGAAGCTTTCTTT. Its translation: CASSQLSQEDMNTEAFF.

This clonotype was found many times. The J gene is TRBJ2-5, the V gene TRBV12-3 or TRBV12-4, with D hard to call. The CDR3 loop spans 14 amino acids. Deletions cut 5 bases from V and 0 bases from J, with 10 bases between. The CDR3 spells CASSPRPYQETQYF. CDR3 coding DNA: TGTGCCAGCAGTCCCCGACCGTACCAAGAGACCCAGTACTTC.

This clonotype was found a few times. The gene calls are TRBV30 and TRBJ2-2; weak D call: TRBD1 (7 bases). There are 14 residues in the CDR3. Per germline, CDR1 GTSNPN and CDR2 SVGIG (reference sequence). Trimming removed 6 bases from V and 2 bases from J, with 13 bases in between. The CDR3 DNA is TGTGCCTGTGGGGGGACAGCCAACACCGGGGAGCTGTTTTTT. Its translation: CACGGTANTGELFF.

This clonotype was observed a handful of times. The chain combines TRBV20-1 with TRBJ2-2; no clear D. The V end lost 3 bases, the J end lost 5 bases, and 7 bases lay between the germline ends. The CDR3 has 12 residues. In germline, CDR1 is DFQATT, CDR2 SNEGSKA (reference sequence). The CDR3, as DNA: TGCAGTGCTAGCCTTTTAACCGGGGAGCTGTTTTTT. This gives the protein CSASLLTGELFF.

This clonotype was seen at least ten times. V and J are TRBV10-3 and TRBJ2-1, with D possibly being TRBD1 or TRBD2 (6 bases each). This CDR3 region has 14 residues. V was shortened by 7 bases and J by 6 bases, with 16 bases between the two germline ends. Per the germline V gene, CDR1 is ENHRY and CDR2 is SYGVKD. The CDR3 sequence is CAITEWGAPNEQFF. DNA of the CDR3: TGTGCCATCACCGAGTGGGGGGCTCCCAATGAGCAGTTCTTC.

This clonotype has a handful of counts. This chain uses TRBV9 with TRBJ2-5; possible D gene TRBD2, 6 bases. Trimming removed 0 bases from V and 1 base from J, with 10 bases in between. CDR3 size: 15 residues. Per germline, CDR1 SGDLS and CDR2 YYNGEE. CDR3 sequence: CASSVDPGVQETQYF. The CDR3 nucleotides are TGTGCCAGCAGCGTAGATCCGGGGGTCCAAGAGACCCAGTACTTC.

This clonotype appeared many times. The chain combines TRBV20-1 with TRBJ2-7; 9 nucleotides line up with TRBD1. The V gene end was trimmed by 5 bases and the J gene end by 2 bases; junction bases not matched to a gene: 1. This CDR3 spans 12 amino acids. Germline V gene data show CDR1 as DFQATT and CDR2 as SNEGSKA (reference sequence). As DNA, the CDR3 is TGCAGTGCTGGACAGGGGCCCTACGAGCAGTACTTC. Translating gives CSAGQGPYEQYF.

This clonotype was detected only a few times. Here the CDR3 reads CATSSVRGLVHNEQFF. CDR3 sequence (DNA): TGTGCCACCAGTAGCGTAAGAGGACTCGTCCACAATGAGCAGTTCTTC. The chain is built from TRBV24-1 and TRBJ2-1; D perhaps matches TRBD2 (5 bases). From germline, CDR1 is KGHDR and CDR2 SFDVKD. The ends were cut back, 6 bases at V and 5 bases at J, with 19 bases in the middle. The CDR3 is made up of 16 amino acids.

The J gene is TRBJ1-1, the V gene TRBV10-3, with D possibly matching TRBD1 (5 bases). V lost 4 bases, J lost 0 bases, and 9 bases lay in between. The germline CDR1 and CDR2 sequences are ENHRY and SYGVKD. This CDR3 spans 14 amino acids. Here the CDR3 reads CAISGQMMNTEAFF. In nucleotides, the CDR3 is TGTGCCATCAGTGGACAGATGATGAACACTGAAGCTTTCTTT.

The chain links TRBV12-3 or TRBV12-4 to TRBJ2-7, with D possibly TRBD2 on 5 matching bases. Trimming took off 6 bases at V and 6 bases at J, with 18 bases between the two ends. This CDR3 is 14 amino acids long. This chain's CDR3 is CASSLTSKAVEQYF. The CDR3 DNA reads TGTGCCAGCAGCCTTACATCGAAAGCGGTCGAGCAGTACTTC.

The CDR3 DNA reads TGTGCCAGCAGCTTCCCATGGGGGCGCATGAACACTGAAGCTTTCTTT. It specifies CASSFPWGRMNTEAFF. V usage is TRBV7-9 and J usage is TRBJ1-1, with a tentative D call TRBD1 (6 bases). From germline, CDR1 is SEHNR and CDR2 FQNEAQ (reference sequence). V lost 3 bases and J 0 bases, leaving 14 bases between the germline ends. CDR3 length: 16 residues.

The genes are TRBV6-1 and TRBJ2-7; no reliable D call. The V gene's germline CDR1 is MNHNS and CDR2 SASEGT. V gave up 4 bases and J gave up 0 bases, with 10 bases separating them. CDR3 size: 14 residues. As DNA, the CDR3 is TGTGCCAGCAGTGTAAGACCACACTCCTACGAGCAGTACTTC. Translating gives CASSVRPHSYEQYF.

The rearrangement links TRBV9 to TRBJ1-3; 12 nucleotides align to TRBD1. Germline CDR1 and CDR2: SGDLS and YYNGEE. The CDR3 extends over 16 amino acids. V gave up 0 bases and J gave up 14 bases; unmatched junction bases: 12. This CDR3 reads CASSVEPGTGGHFLYF. The DNA for the CDR3 is TGTGCCAGCAGCGTAGAACCCGGGACAGGGGGCCATTTCCTATATTTT.

This clonotype was picked up a small number of times. This chain links TRBV25-1 with TRBJ1-6, with D hard to call. The V gene's germline CDR1 is MGHDK and CDR2 SYGVNS. The CDR3 length is 14 residues. V was trimmed by 8 bases and J by 7 bases, leaving 15 bases between them. The CDR3 bases are TGTGCCAGCGGCTACCGGGCTCAAAATTCACCCCTCCACTTT. Translation: CASGYRAQNSPLHF.

This clonotype turned up a few times. The chain is built from TRBV12-3 or TRBV12-4 and TRBJ1-1; possibly TRBD1 for D (5 bases). V was shortened by 6 bases and J by 4 bases, with 18 bases between the two germline ends. The length of the CDR3 is 15 residues. CDR3 residues: CASRLNRIGSTEAFF. The CDR3 nucleotides read TGTGCCAGCAGACTGAACAGGATCGGGAGCACTGAAGCTTTCTTT.

This clonotype was seen at least ten times. Written as DNA, the CDR3 is TGTGCCAGCAGCCAAAAAGCCTCCGGACTAGCGGGAAACACCGGGGAGCTGTTTTTT. The encoded protein is CASSQKASGLAGNTGELFF. The rearrangement joins TRBV4-2 to TRBJ2-2; 12 bases are a match to TRBD2. CDR1 is LGHNA, CDR2 YNFKEQ, per germline. Trimming removed 2 bases from V and 2 bases from J; junction bases left unmatched: 9. The CDR3 has 19 residues.

V usage is TRBV4-3 and J usage is TRBJ2-1, with D perhaps matching TRBD1 (6 bases). This CDR3 has 15 residues. Germline V gene data show CDR1 as LGHNA and CDR2 as YSLEER. The V end was cut by 4 bases, the J end by 8 bases, with 18 bases between. The CDR3 protein is CASSRKQWGLDEQFF. CDR3 bases: TGCGCCAGCAGCCGTAAACAGTGGGGGCTGGATGAGCAGTTCTTC.

This chain links TRBV5-1 with TRBJ2-2; unclear D gene. The CDR3 runs to 14 residues. Germline values: CDR1 SGHRS, CDR2 YFSETQ. V was trimmed by 4 bases and J by 5 bases, leaving 12 bases between them. The CDR3 DNA is TGCGCCAGCAGCATCCAAGACCGTACCGGGGAGCTGTTTTTT. Amino acid sequence: CASSIQDRTGELFF.